This TCR beta chain was captured by sequencing in a study of CD8+ T cells in alopecia areata. Reverse transcription of extracted RNA yielded cDNA, which provided the sequencing template. The table came from immunoSEQ multiplex PCR; TCRdb's copy has only in-frame clones and leaves some out. Of 140,000 to 150,000 clones in the sample, approximately 51% were seen once. Looked up from germline, CDR1 is SGHDT and CDR2 is YYEEEE. Trimming took 4 bases from V and 3 from J, leaving 5 bases between them. There are 13 residues in the CDR3. The sequenced sample was CD4+ T cells sorted from blood, obtained at week 0. This clonotype originated in a human donor with alopecia areata. The chain is built from TRBV5-6 and TRBJ2-6; D is unresolved. Here the CDR3 reads CASSLIGANVLTF. In DNA, the CDR3 is TGTGCCAGCAGCCTGATTGGGGCCAACGTCCTGACTTTC. The full variable domain, in which reference TRBV5-6 and TRBJ2-6 provide the parts outside the CDR3, is DAGVTQSPTHLIKTRGQQVTLRCSPKSGHDTVSWYQQALGQGPQFIFQYYEEEERQRGNFPDRFSGHQFPNYSSELNVNALLLGDSALYLCASSLIGANVLTFGAGSRLTVL.